Presented here are 7 T cell receptor beta chains from one specimen sequenced in a study of T cell changes during pregnancy in multiple sclerosis. Libraries were prepared by immunoSEQ multiplex PCR; TCRdb keeps only in-frame clonotypes and omits some of them. The table records about 52,000 clones, approximately 90% of them present only once. The input for sequencing was CD4+ T cells from peripheral blood mononuclear cells, taken before pregnancy. These receptor sequences come from a female donor with multiple sclerosis, enrolled in a pregnancy study.

The V gene is TRBV5-1, the J gene TRBJ1-2; D ambiguous. The CDR3 runs 14 residues. CDR1 and CDR2 from the germline V gene are SGHRS and YFSETQ. V lost 1 base, J lost 7 bases, and 14 bases lay in between. CDR3 region: CASSLSRQKAGYTF. The CDR3 DNA is TGCGCCAGCAGCTTGTCCAGGCAAAAGGCTGGCTACACCTTC.

V and J are TRBV10-2 and TRBJ2-1; 7 nucleotides agree with TRBD2. This CDR3 is built from 15 residues. Germline values: CDR1 WSHSY, CDR2 SAAADI. V lost 5 bases to trimming and J lost 2 bases; unmatched junction nucleotides: 6. The CDR3 nucleotides are TGCGCCAGCAGTAGTAGCGGGTCCACCTACAATGAGCAGTTCTTC. It encodes CASSSSGSTYNEQFF.

The chain carries TRBV14 and TRBJ2-7, with 8 bases aligning to TRBD2. Trimming at V came to 2 bases and at J to 1 base, leaving 10 bases not matched to a gene. The germline CDR1 and CDR2 sequences are SGHDN and FVKESK. CDR3 size: 17 residues. The CDR3 loop reads CASSQRLPSGSSYEQYF. The CDR3 coding sequence is TGTGCCAGCAGCCAACGTCTGCCGAGCGGGAGTTCCTACGAGCAGTACTTC.

The J gene is TRBJ1-1, the V gene TRBV19, with D possibly TRBD1 on 5 matching bases. Per the germline V gene, CDR1 is LNHDA and CDR2 is SQIVND (reference sequence). The V gene lost 0 bases and the J gene lost 1 base, with 9 bases spanning the gap. The CDR3 sequence is 15 residues long. CDR3 loop: CASSIDLRGNTEAFF. The CDR3 coding sequence is TGTGCCAGTAGTATAGATCTAAGGGGGAACACTGAAGCTTTCTTT.

The gene calls are TRBV6-5 and TRBJ2-7, with 8 bases fitting TRBD2. The CDR3 extends over 16 amino acids. CDR1 is MNHEY, CDR2 SVGAGI, per germline. Trimming at V came to 0 bases and at J to 2 bases, leaving 6 bases not matched to a gene. The CDR3 DNA reads as TGTGCCAGCAGTTACTCAGGACTAGCCTGGACCTACGAGCAGTACTTC. This codes for CASSYSGLAWTYEQYF.

The V and J genes are TRBV9 and TRBJ2-2; D is uncertain. CDR3 length equals 11 residues. Germline V CDR1 and CDR2: SGDLS, YYNGEE. V lost 3 bases, J lost 8 bases, and 5 bases lay in between. CDR3 DNA: TGTGCCAGCAGCGCCAGGGGGGAGCTGTTTTTT. It translates to CASSARGELFF.

DNA for the CDR3: TGTGCCACCGCCGGGACAGGGGTAGAGACCCAGTACTTC. Amino acid sequence: CATAGTGVETQYF. The chain is built from TRBV6-1 and TRBJ2-5; TRBD1 aligns across 10 bases. Germline trimming cut 10 bases from V and 4 bases from J; bases unmatched to any gene: 6. CDR1 is MNHNS and CDR2 is SASEGT in the germline V gene. This CDR3 is built from 13 residues.